The rows below give T cell receptor beta chains drawn from one sample of a study of blood T cell repertoires in COVID-19. Produced via immunoSEQ multiplex PCR; TCRdb's table is partial and in-frame only. The sample lists fewer than 300,000 clones, 85% seen once, with 2% to 3% in the top ten. The sample consisted of PBMCs or T cells enriched from blood (not recorded which). Receptor source: a woman aged 45-65 years who had recovered from COVID-19. Both conserved end residues are part of each CDR3. The D gene is left open where the match is weak. Rows may omit the clone size; those that give it use once, few, many or a size class.

d_gene	abundance	v_gene	len	j_gene	CDR3aa	CDR3nt
.	once	TRBV2	13	TRBJ1-1	CARLKPSHTEAFF	TGTGCCAGACTAAAACCGAGCCACACTGAAGCTTTCTTT
.	few	TRBV11-2	13	TRBJ1-1	CASSRGEATEAFF	TGTGCCAGCAGCAGAGGGGAGGCCACTGAAGCTTTCTTT
TRBD1	.	TRBV12-5	16	TRBJ1-1	CASGFGDRVDGTEAFF	TGTGCTAGTGGTTTCGGGGACAGGGTAGATGGCACTGAAGCTTTCTTT
TRBD1	.	TRBV6-1	16	TRBJ1-5	CASSGQGIYSNQPQHF	TGTGCCAGCAGTGGACAGGGTATCTATAGCAATCAGCCCCAGCATTTT
.	.	TRBV27	16	TRBJ2-7	CASSPSGTLSSYEQYF	TGTGCCAGCAGCCCTTCGGGTACCCTTAGCTCCTACGAGCAGTACTTC
.	few	TRBV4-1	14	TRBJ1-6	CASSQDAGNSPLHF	TGCGCCAGCAGCCAAGACGCAGGGAATTCACCCCTCCACTTT
TRBD2	.	TRBV29-1	12	TRBJ2-5	CSVGLAGETQYF	TGCAGCGTTGGACTAGCCGGGGAGACCCAGTACTTC
.	.	TRBV10-3	17	TRBJ1-1	CAISANRRAPRNTEAFF	TGTGCCATCAGTGCCAACCGCAGGGCCCCGAGGAACACTGAAGCTTTCTTT
.	once	TRBV6-5	12	TRBJ1-1	CASSYGDSRAFF	TGTGCCAGCAGTTACGGTGACAGTAGGGCTTTCTTT
TRBD2	.	TRBV4-1	16	TRBJ2-7	CASSQVSTSGTYEQYF	TGCGCCAGCAGCCAAGTGTCAACTAGCGGAACCTACGAGCAGTACTTC
TRBD1	few	TRBV7-9	15	TRBJ1-1	CASSLGRTGPSEAFF	TGTGCCAGCAGCTTAGGACGGACAGGGCCCTCTGAAGCTTTCTTT
.	once	TRBV7-8	14	TRBJ1-2	CASSLAKDYYGYTF	TGTGCCAGCAGCTTAGCGAAGGACTACTATGGCTACACCTTC
.	.	TRBV7-2	12	TRBJ2-1	CASSLLAYEQFF	TGTGCCAGCTCGTTACTAGCATATGAGCAGTTCTTC
.	.	TRBV7-2	15	TRBJ2-7	CASSLAFTHQYEQYF	TGTGCCAGCAGCTTAGCGTTCACTCATCAATACGAGCAGTACTTC
TRBD1	.	TRBV4-3	19	TRBJ2-3	CASSQEGWGQGSSTDTQYF	TGCGCCAGCAGCCAAGAGGGGTGGGGACAGGGATCTAGCACAGATACGCAGTATTTT
.	.	TRBV19	15	TRBJ2-1	CASSIRGETISEKFF	TGTGCCAGTAGTATAAGGGGCGAAACAATCTCAGAGAAATTCTTC
.	.	TRBV5-1	16	TRBJ1-2	CASSSADEGLNYGYTF	TGCGCCAGCAGCTCGGCGGACGAGGGACTTAACTATGGCTACACCTTC
TRBD1	.	TRBV30	14	TRBJ1-1	CAWSTRGSDTEAFF	TGTGCCTGGAGCACCAGGGGGTCGGACACTGAAGCTTTCTTT
.	.	TRBV5-6	16	TRBJ2-1	CASSRNGGPSYNEQFF	TGTGCCAGCAGTCGAAACGGGGGTCCCTCCTACAATGAGCAGTTCTTC
TRBD1	.	TRBV5-1	14	TRBJ1-6	CASSLVRGDSPLHF	TGCGCCAGCAGCTTGGTCAGGGGGGATTCACCCCTCCACTTT
TRBD1	.	TRBV30	12	TRBJ1-2	CACRQGLNGYTF	TGTGCCTGTAGACAGGGATTGAATGGCTACACCTTC
TRBD2	.	TRBV19	15	TRBJ2-7	CASSIYTSGSYEQYF	TGTGCCAGTAGTATATACACTAGCGGCTCCTACGAGCAGTACTTC
TRBD1	.	TRBV3-1/TRBV3-2	15	TRBJ2-5	CASSQERTGLETQYF	TGTGCCAGCAGCCAGGAACGGACAGGACTAGAGACCCAGTACTTC
.	.	TRBV19	15	TRBJ1-6	CASTGLSSYNSPLHF	TGTGCCAGTACAGGATTGAGCTCCTATAATTCACCCCTCCACTTT
.	.	TRBV14	17	TRBJ1-3	CASSQEDRTYSGNTIYF	TGTGCCAGCAGCCAAGAAGACCGGACATACTCTGGAAACACCATATATTTT
TRBD1	.	TRBV5-4	15	TRBJ1-1	CASSLRQGSNTEAFF	TGTGCCAGCAGTTTACGACAGGGCTCGAACACTGAAGCTTTCTTT